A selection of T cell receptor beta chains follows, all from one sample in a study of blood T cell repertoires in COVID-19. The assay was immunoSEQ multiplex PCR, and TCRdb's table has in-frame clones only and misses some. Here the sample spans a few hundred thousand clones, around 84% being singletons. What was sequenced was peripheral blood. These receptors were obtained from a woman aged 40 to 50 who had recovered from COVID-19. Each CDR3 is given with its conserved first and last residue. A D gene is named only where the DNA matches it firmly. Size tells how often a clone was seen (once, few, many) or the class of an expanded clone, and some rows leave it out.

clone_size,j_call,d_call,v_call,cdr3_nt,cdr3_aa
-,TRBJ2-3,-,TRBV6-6,TGTGCCAGCAGTACGGGAGGGGGCTCAGATACGCAGTATTTT,CASSTGGGSDTQYF
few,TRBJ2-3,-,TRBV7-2,TGTGCCAGCAGCTTCTCGGACTCAGCCGGCACAGATACGCAGTATTTT,CASSFSDSAGTDTQYF
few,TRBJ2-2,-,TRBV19,TGTGCCAGTAGTATATGGGGGACAGGGGAGCTGTTTTTT,CASSIWGTGELFF
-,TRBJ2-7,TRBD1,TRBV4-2,TGTGCCAGCAGCCCGGCCTTGGACAGGGGGTACGAGCAGTACTTC,CASSPALDRGYEQYF
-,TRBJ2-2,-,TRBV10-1,TGCGCCAGCAGTGTCGAGACAGGGAGGACCGGGGAGCTGTTTTTT,CASSVETGRTGELFF
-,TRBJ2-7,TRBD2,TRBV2,TGTGCCAGCAGTGCAAGCGGGGGGAACGAGCAGTACTTC,CASSASGGNEQYF
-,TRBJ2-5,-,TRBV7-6,TGTGCCAGCAGCTTATACCAGGGGCCCCAAGAGACCCAGTACTTC,CASSLYQGPQETQYF
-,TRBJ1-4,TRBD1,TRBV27,TGTGCCAGCAGCAAATGGGACAGGGTTAATGAAAAACTGTTTTTT,CASSKWDRVNEKLFF
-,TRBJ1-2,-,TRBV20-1,TGCAGTGCTCCGGATGGCTACACCTTC,CSAPDGYTF
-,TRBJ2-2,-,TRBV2,TGTGCCAGCAGGGTAGAAGAGGCCGGGGAGCTGTTTTTT,CASRVEEAGELFF
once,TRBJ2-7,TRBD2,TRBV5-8,TGTGCCAGCAGCCCCGGGACTATGGTCGCCTACGAGCAGTACTTC,CASSPGTMVAYEQYF
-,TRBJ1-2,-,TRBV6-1,TGTGCCAGCAGTGAAGACATGGTAATCTATGGCTACACCTTC,CASSEDMVIYGYTF
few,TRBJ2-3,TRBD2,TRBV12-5,TGTGCTAGTGGTTTCCTCCGGAGCGGGGGGGGTACAGATACGCAGTATTTT,CASGFLRSGGGTDTQYF
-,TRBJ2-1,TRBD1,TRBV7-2,TGTGCCAGCAGCCCTGGGACAGGGGGCTCCTACAATGAGCAGTTCTTC,CASSPGTGGSYNEQFF
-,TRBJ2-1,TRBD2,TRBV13,TGTGCCAGCAGCTTAGGTAGCGGGGGGTACAATGAGCAGTTCTTC,CASSLGSGGYNEQFF
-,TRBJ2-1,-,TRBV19,TGTGCCACCTTCGGGGGGCCCAGTTACAATGAGCAGTTCTTC,CATFGGPSYNEQFF
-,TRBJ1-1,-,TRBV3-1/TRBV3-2,TGTGCCAGCAGCCACTCAGCTAGGGGGGGTTTGAACACTGAAGCTTTCTTT,CASSHSARGGLNTEAFF
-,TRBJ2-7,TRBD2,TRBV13,TGTGCCAGCAGCCCGCCGGGGGGATCCTACGAGCAGTACTTC,CASSPPGGSYEQYF
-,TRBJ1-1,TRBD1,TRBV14,TGTGCCAGCAGCCCTGGACAGGGGCAAAACACTGAAGCTTTCTTT,CASSPGQGQNTEAFF
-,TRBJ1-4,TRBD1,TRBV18,TGTGCCAGCTCACCAGACAGGGTTGACGAAAAACTGTTTTTT,CASSPDRVDEKLFF
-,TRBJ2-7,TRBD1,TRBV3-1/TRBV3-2,TGTGCCAGCAGCCAAGAAATTAGGCGACAGGGGACGAACGAGCAGTACTTC,CASSQEIRRQGTNEQYF
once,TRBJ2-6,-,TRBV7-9,TGTGCCAGCAGCTTAGCGACAGTGTCTGGGGCCAACGTCCTGACTTTC,CASSLATVSGANVLTF
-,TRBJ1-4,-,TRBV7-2,TGTGCCAGCAGCTTGGGGGGAGGTTGGGAAAAACTGTTTTTT,CASSLGGGWEKLFF